The 32 T cell receptor beta chains presented below share a single source sample, sequenced in a study of shared clonotypes between healthy human individuals. CD45RO negativity and positive selection for CCR7 defined naive CD8 cells, a population that excluded terminally differentiated effector memory CD45RA+ cells. Assay: immunoSEQ multiplex PCR; the TCRdb copy retains only in-frame clones and omits some. The sample has about 680,000 clones, around 90% seen once. Sequencing input: naive CD8+ T cells sorted from blood. These receptors were obtained from a man aged 30 to 39 in good health.

The chain is built from TRBV28 and TRBJ2-1; a weak D match, TRBD2 (6 bases). CDR3 length equals 15 residues. V shed 7 bases and J shed 10 bases, with 23 bases lying between them. Germline V CDR1 and CDR2: MDHEN, SYDVKM. The CDR3 spells CASTPRGGKSGEQFF. DNA of the CDR3: TGTGCCAGCACCCCGAGGGGCGGGAAATCGGGAGAGCAGTTCTTC.

The chain has TRBV5-5 and TRBJ2-7, with no clear D. The CDR3 extends over 13 amino acids. With 4 bases removed from V and 1 base from J, the gap between germline ends came to 9 bases. Germline V gene sequence: CDR1 SGHKS, CDR2 YYEKEE (reference sequence). This CDR3 is CASSPQLSYEQYF. In nucleotides, the CDR3 is TGTGCCAGCAGCCCACAACTTTCCTACGAGCAGTACTTC. The full variable domain, its missing parts supplied by reference TRBV5-5 and TRBJ2-7, is DAGVTQSPTHLIKTRGQQVTLRCSPISGHKSVSWYQQVLGQGPQFIFQYYEKEERGRGNFPDRFSARQFPNYSSELNVNALLLGDSALYLCASSPQLSYEQYFGPGTRLTVT.

The chain is built from TRBV7-9 and TRBJ2-5; D is uncertain. Germline CDR1 SEHNR, CDR2 FQNEAQ (reference sequence). V lost 5 bases to trimming and J lost 3 bases, with 16 bases between them. This CDR3 is built from 15 residues. CDR3 residues: CASSPGVVEKETQYF. DNA of the CDR3: TGTGCCAGCAGCCCCGGAGTGGTTGAAAAAGAGACCCAGTACTTC.

The V gene is TRBV28, the J gene TRBJ2-4; tentatively, D is TRBD1 (6 bases). Germline lookup yields CDR1 MDHEN and CDR2 SYDVKM. V lost 2 bases to trimming and J lost 0 bases, with 11 bases between them. The CDR3 totals 16 residues. As DNA, the CDR3 is TGTGCCAGCAGTTTACGCTGGGGGCTAGCCAAAAACATTCAGTACTTC. This sequence encodes CASSLRWGLAKNIQYF. The complete variable domain, with remaining parts taken from reference TRBV28 and TRBJ2-4, reads DVKVTQSSRYLVKRTGEKVFLECVQDMDHENMFWYRQDPGLGLRLIYFSYDVKMKEKGDIPEGYSVSREKKERFSLILESASTNQTSMYLCASSLRWGLAKNIQYFGAGTRLSVL.

This clone was found once. The J gene is TRBJ2-7, the V gene TRBV14; possibly TRBD2 for D (6 bases). Trimming left V 4 bases short and J 5 bases short, with 18 bases between. The V gene's germline CDR1 is SGHDN and CDR2 FVKESK. The CDR3 spans 15 residues. The CDR3 here is CASSPYREFTHEQYF. CDR3 sequence (DNA): TGTGCCAGCAGCCCTTACCGGGAGTTTACCCACGAGCAGTACTTC.

This clone was found once. The rearrangement uses TRBV7-2 and TRBJ2-7, with TRBD1 as a possible D gene (6 bases). CDR1 SGHTA and CDR2 FQGNSA come from the germline V gene. This CDR3 region has 15 residues. V was shortened by 4 bases and J by 4 bases, with 17 bases between the two germline ends. The CDR3 nucleotides are TGTGCCAGCAGCTCAACAACCGGGACAAATTACGAGCAGTACTTC. Translating it yields CASSSTTGTNYEQYF. Full variable domain (outside the CDR3, taken from reference TRBV7-2 and TRBJ2-7): GAGVSQSPSNKVTEKGKDVELRCDPISGHTALYWYRQSLGQGLEFLIYFQGNSAPDKSGLPSDRFSAERTGGSVSTLTIQRTQQEDSAVYLCASSSTTGTNYEQYFGPGTRLTVT.

V usage is TRBV28 and J usage is TRBJ1-4; 7 nucleotides match TRBD1. CDR1 MDHEN and CDR2 SYDVKM come from the germline V gene. This CDR3 region has 15 residues. The V and J ends lost 6 bases and 7 bases, in that order; junction bases with no gene match: 11. DNA of the CDR3: TGTGCCAGCAGCGTTTCAGGGGGTGATAGTGAAAAACTGTTTTTT. Translating gives CASSVSGGDSEKLFF.

DNA for the CDR3: TGTGCCAGCTCACCACGGGCGAGTCTAGCGGGAGGTGCGCATGAGCAGTTCTTC. Its translation is CASSPRASLAGGAHEQFF. The V and J genes are TRBV18 and TRBJ2-1; 11 bases align to TRBD2. The germline CDR1 and CDR2 sequences are KGHSH and LQKENI. J gave up 8 bases and V 1 base, and 13 bases lay outside the gene matches. This CDR3 region has 18 residues.

V is TRBV7-8 and J is TRBJ1-2; weak D call: TRBD1 (6 bases). Trimming removed 5 bases from V and 7 bases from J, with 23 bases in between. The germline V gene has CDR1 SGHVS and CDR2 FQNEAQ. This CDR3 region has 16 residues. The CDR3 nucleotides are TGTGCCAGCAGCGAGTGGACTGGACAGCCGCCCTCTGGCTACACCTTC. Amino acid sequence: CASSEWTGQPPSGYTF. The full variable domain, completed using reference TRBV7-8 and TRBJ1-2, is GAGVSQSPRYKVAKRGQDVALRCDPISGHVSLFWYQQALGQGPEFLTYFQNEAQLDKSGLPSDRFFAERPEGSVSTLKIQRTQQEDSAVYLCASSEWTGQPPSGYTFGSGTRLTVV.

J is TRBJ2-5 and V is TRBV10-3, with 15 positions matching TRBD2. The end of the DNA fits TRBJ2-7 better, so the J call may be wrong. This CDR3 is built from 16 residues. Germline-derived CDR1 and CDR2 are ENHRY and SYGVKD. In DNA form, the CDR3 reads TGTGCCGCGTACGGACTAGCGGGAGGGCCGGCCTACGAGCAGTACTTC. It encodes CAAYGLAGGPAYEQYF.

The rearrangement joins TRBV5-1 to TRBJ2-4; TRBD2 matches at 14 bases. V shed 4 bases, J shed 2 bases, and the junction held 5 bases outside the gene matches. This CDR3 contains 17 residues. CDR1 is SGHRS and CDR2 is YFSETQ in the germline V gene. CDR3 DNA: TGCGCCAGCAGCCCCGGACTAGCGGGAGGTCCCAAAAACATTCAGTACTTC. Translating it yields CASSPGLAGGPKNIQYF.

The chain recombines TRBV28 with TRBJ2-7; TRBD1 aligns across 9 bases. Trimming at V came to 7 bases and at J to 3 bases, leaving 13 bases not matched to a gene. Germline CDR1 MDHEN, CDR2 SYDVKM. The CDR3 length is 16 residues. The DNA of the CDR3 is TGTGCCAGCATTCCTCCCGCCGGGACAGGGAACTACGAGCAGTACTTC. This codes for CASIPPAGTGNYEQYF.

The chain has TRBV27 and TRBJ2-5; 11 bases line up with TRBD2. The CDR3 loop spans 15 amino acids. Germline V gene sequence: CDR1 MNHEY, CDR2 SMNVEV (reference sequence). V lost 4 bases to trimming and J lost 4 bases; unmatched junction nucleotides: 5. In DNA, the CDR3 is TGTGCCAGCAGTTCCAAGACTAGCGGGACAGAGACCCAGTACTTC. Translation gives CASSSKTSGTETQYF.

The J gene is TRBJ2-5, the V gene TRBV4-1; D may match TRBD1 or TRBD2 (5 bases each). The length of the CDR3 is 13 residues. Germline V lookup: CDR1 MGHRA, CDR2 YSYEKL. The germline V and J ends were trimmed by 1 base and 2 bases, with 5 bases remaining between them. The DNA for the CDR3 is TGCGCCAGCAGCCAAGGGGGGCAAGAGACCCAGTACTTC. Translation: CASSQGGQETQYF.

The chain uses TRBV11-2 and TRBJ2-1, with 15 bases that match TRBD2. CDR1 is SGHAT, CDR2 FQNNGV, per germline. The CDR3 has 19 amino acids. The ends lost 3 bases at V and 3 bases at J; junction bases unmatched: 9. The CDR3 protein is CASSFLRTSGRAYYNEQFF. CDR3 coding DNA: TGTGCCAGCAGCTTCTTAAGGACTAGCGGGAGGGCCTACTACAATGAGCAGTTCTTC.

V gene TRBV6-5 combines with J gene TRBJ2-3; tentative D call: TRBD2 (6 bases). V shed 4 bases and J shed 3 bases, with 11 bases lying between them. Germline CDR1 reads MNHEY; CDR2 reads SVGAGI. The CDR3 sequence is 14 residues long. This CDR3 reads CASSWDGLTDTQYF. The CDR3 region has the DNA TGTGCCAGCAGTTGGGACGGACTAACAGATACGCAGTATTTT.

V usage is TRBV7-6 and J usage is TRBJ2-4, with D uncertain. The CDR3 loop spans 18 amino acids. Germline CDR1 SGHVS, CDR2 FNYEAQ. The ends were cut back, 5 bases at V and 1 base at J, with 21 bases in the middle. The CDR3 spells CASSPTLPSFDAKNIQYF. The CDR3 region has the DNA TGTGCCAGCAGCCCGACATTACCGTCTTTCGACGCCAAAAACATTCAGTACTTC. Full variable domain (rest looked up from reference TRBV7-6 and TRBJ2-4): GAGVSQSPRYKVTKRGQDVALRCDPISGHVSLYWYRQALGQGPEFLTYFNYEAQQDKSGLPNDRFSAERPEGSISTLTIQRTEQRDSAMYRCASSPTLPSFDAKNIQYFGAGTRLSVL.

The chain is built from TRBV4-1 and TRBJ2-1; 7 bases match TRBD2. The CDR3 extends over 15 amino acids. J was trimmed by 7 bases and V by 1 base; bases with no gene match: 7. Germline lookup yields CDR1 MGHRA and CDR2 YSYEKL. The CDR3 is CASSQGVGGLNEQFF. The CDR3 nucleotides read TGCGCCAGCAGCCAAGGTGTGGGGGGGTTGAATGAGCAGTTCTTC.

The rearrangement links TRBV27 to TRBJ2-7; 9 bases match TRBD2. Trimming cost V 3 bases and J 0 bases; bases outside gene matches: 3. The CDR3 contains 15 residues. The germline V gene has CDR1 MNHEY and CDR2 SMNVEV (reference sequence). The CDR3 region has the DNA TGTGCCAGCAGTTTCACTAGCGGGCGCTCCTACGAGCAGTACTTC. Translated: CASSFTSGRSYEQYF.

The J gene is TRBJ1-2, the V gene TRBV28; no clear D gene. The germline CDR1 and CDR2 sequences are MDHEN and SYDVKM. Trimming removed 4 bases at V and 8 bases at J, with 8 bases between. The CDR3 spans 11 residues. Here the CDR3 DNA reads TGTGCCAGCAGTTATACTGAGGGCTACACCTTC. As protein: CASSYTEGYTF.

This clone was observed a single time. This chain joins TRBV6-5 and TRBJ2-7; 7 nucleotides agree with TRBD1. This CDR3 contains 15 residues. Germline V gene sequence: CDR1 MNHEY, CDR2 SVGAGI. V shed 5 bases and J 1 base; nucleotides not matched to a gene: 8. The chain's CDR3 is CASSTQWGQSYEQYF. CDR3 in DNA: TGTGCCAGCAGTACCCAATGGGGACAGTCCTACGAGCAGTACTTC.

The V call is TRBV4-1, the J call TRBJ2-3; no clear D. The germline V gene has CDR1 MGHRA and CDR2 YSYEKL. The CDR3 covers 14 residues. V was clipped by 1 base and J by 3 bases, with 8 bases between them. This chain's CDR3 is CASSQVSGTDTQYF. The DNA of the CDR3 is TGCGCCAGCAGCCAAGTGTCTGGGACAGATACGCAGTATTTT.

V usage is TRBV7-9 and J usage is TRBJ2-7; TRBD1 matches at 7 bases. The CDR3 is 13 amino acids. With 7 bases clipped from V and 6 bases from J, the junction kept 9 bases outside the gene matches. Germline CDR1 SEHNR, CDR2 FQNEAQ (reference sequence). The CDR3 DNA reads TGTGCCAGCACTGACAGGGAGCCTAGCGAGCAGTACTTC. This codes for CASTDREPSEQYF.

The chain employs TRBV4-1 and TRBJ2-3; 12 nucleotides align to TRBD2. Trimming took 2 bases from V and 2 from J; bases not matched to a gene: 2. The CDR3 is 16 residues long. CDR1 and CDR2 (germline): MGHRA, YSYEKL. Here the CDR3 reads CASSQLAGGDTDTQYF. CDR3 nucleotides: TGCGCCAGCAGCCAACTAGCGGGAGGGGACACAGATACGCAGTATTTT.

The chain has TRBV2 and TRBJ1-1; TRBD1 is a possible D gene (6 bases). Looked up from germline, CDR1 is SNHLY and CDR2 is FYNNEI. V lost 4 bases to trimming and J lost 0 bases, with 12 bases between them. The CDR3 covers 15 residues. This CDR3 is CASSVTGQVNTEAFF. CDR3 sequence (DNA): TGTGCCAGCAGTGTGACGGGACAAGTGAACACTGAAGCTTTCTTT.

V gene TRBV12-5 combines with J gene TRBJ2-1, with 9 nucleotides matching TRBD1. This CDR3 region has 16 residues. Germline trimming cut 1 base from V and 6 bases from J; bases unmatched to any gene: 7. Germline loops: CDR1 LGHNT, CDR2 FRNRAP. The CDR3 spells CASGLAPGQGSNEQFF. CDR3 bases: TGTGCTAGTGGTTTGGCTCCGGGACAGGGATCCAATGAGCAGTTCTTC.

The rearrangement joins TRBV27 to TRBJ2-7; no clear D. V was pared by 6 bases and J by 6 bases, with 18 bases between. The CDR3 extends over 14 amino acids. Germline V gene data show CDR1 as MNHEY and CDR2 as SMNVEV (reference sequence). The chain's CDR3 is CASSSLGPLSEQYF. Here the CDR3 DNA reads TGTGCCAGCAGCTCCCTGGGTCCTCTCTCCGAGCAGTACTTC.

The chain carries TRBV19 and TRBJ2-2; a weak D match, TRBD2 (6 bases). Germline CDR1 and CDR2: LNHDA and SQIVND (reference sequence). The CDR3 is 15 residues long. The V end was cut by 3 bases, the J end by 2 bases, with 10 bases between. CDR3 sequence reads: CASSIAGYNTGELFF. The CDR3 coding sequence is TGTGCCAGTAGTATCGCGGGGTACAACACCGGGGAGCTGTTTTTT.

In its sample, this clone was seen once. This chain links TRBV6-4 with TRBJ2-3; TRBD2 aligns across 8 bases. CDR3 length: 15 residues. V lost 5 bases and J lost 0; bases outside the gene matches: 4. From germline, CDR1 is MRHNA and CDR2 SNTAGT. CDR3 in amino acids: CASSSGRDSTDTQYF. The CDR3 nucleotides are TGTGCCAGCAGTAGCGGGAGAGATAGCACAGATACGCAGTATTTT.

The genes are TRBV4-1 and TRBJ2-7; maybe TRBD2 (6 bases). The ends were cut back, 0 bases at V and 2 bases at J, with 11 bases in the middle. This CDR3 is built from 15 residues. CDR1 and CDR2 (germline): MGHRA, YSYEKL. The CDR3 DNA reads TGCGCCAGCAGCCAAGAGTCAGGGAGGACCTACGAGCAGTACTTC. It encodes CASSQESGRTYEQYF.

In this sample, this clone turned up once. This chain connects TRBV7-8 to TRBJ1-3; no reliable D call. Germline V gene lookup returns CDR1 SGHVS and CDR2 FQNEAQ. The V end lost 5 bases, the J end lost 2 bases, and 13 bases lay between the germline ends. The CDR3 covers 15 residues. CDR3 sequence reads: CASSPLQSPGNTIYF. The CDR3 nucleotides are TGTGCCAGCAGCCCCCTCCAAAGTCCTGGAAACACCATATATTTT.

V is TRBV27 and J is TRBJ2-7; D possibly corresponds to TRBD2 (6 bases). The CDR3 totals 15 residues. V was shortened by 7 bases and J by 2 bases, with 18 bases between the two germline ends. Germline V gene lookup returns CDR1 MNHEY and CDR2 SMNVEV (reference sequence). The CDR3 DNA follows: TGTGCCAGCAACCGTGTGCGGGACGGTACCTACGAGCAGTACTTC. Amino acid sequence: CASNRVRDGTYEQYF.